The next 9 T cell receptor beta chains were all read from a single sample in a study of cytomegalovirus exposure and HLA in healthy donors. Using immunoSEQ multiplex PCR, the repertoire was profiled, and TCRdb retains in-frame clones only, with some absent. Of 150,000 to 200,000 clones in the sample, less than 85% were seen once. Specimen: PBMCs. The receptors derive from a young man in good health and CMV-seropositive.

The CDR3 DNA reads TGTGCCTGGGGCAAGCGGGAGAACAATGAGCAGTTCTTC. It yields the protein CAWGKRENNEQFF. V usage is TRBV30 and J usage is TRBJ2-1, with 8 bases aligning to TRBD2. V gave up 5 bases and J gave up 5 bases; unmatched junction bases: 5. CDR1 and CDR2 from the germline V gene are GTSNPN and SVGIG (reference sequence). This CDR3 contains 13 residues.

The rearrangement links TRBV7-9 to TRBJ1-4; D is perhaps TRBD1 (6 bases). The CDR3 spans 14 residues. Trimming stripped 3 bases from V and 6 bases from J, with 11 bases between. The germline gives CDR1 SEHNR, CDR2 FQNEAQ (reference sequence). CDR3 DNA sequence: TGTGCCAGCAGCTTTGGCGGGGGCCATGAAAAACTGTTTTTT. Its translation: CASSFGGGHEKLFF.

This chain connects TRBV10-2 to TRBJ2-7; TRBD2 agrees at 8 bases. The CDR3 extends over 18 amino acids. Germline V gene data show CDR1 as WSHSY and CDR2 as SAAADI. Unmatched junction bases numbered 14, after V lost 2 bases and J lost 2 bases. The CDR3: CASSEEVPSGPFAYEQYF. The CDR3 DNA sequence: TGCGCCAGCAGTGAGGAAGTGCCTAGCGGGCCGTTTGCCTACGAGCAGTACTTC.

The chain links TRBV7-3 to TRBJ2-7; D gene unclear. Germline V CDR1 and CDR2: SGHTA, FQGTGA. This CDR3 has 15 residues. V lost 4 bases, J lost 5 bases, and 18 bases lay in between. The CDR3 region is CASSSRGSSEDEQYF. As DNA, the CDR3 is TGTGCCAGCAGCTCCCGAGGATCATCAGAGGACGAGCAGTACTTC.

This clone was detected only once. The chain employs TRBV28 and TRBJ2-4; D is perhaps TRBD1 (8 bases). V was cut by 1 base and J by 7 bases, with 17 bases left in between. Germline-derived CDR1 and CDR2 are MDHEN and SYDVKM. The CDR3 contains 16 residues. CDR3 region: CASSLSDRAGENIQYF. DNA of the CDR3: TGTGCCAGCAGTTTATCGGACAGGGCGGGGGAGAACATTCAGTACTTC.

The chain carries TRBV9 and TRBJ2-1, with D possibly TRBD2 on 5 matching bases. Germline V gene data show CDR1 as SGDLS and CDR2 as YYNGEE. This CDR3 contains 15 residues. V was clipped by 1 base and J by 1 base, with 9 bases between them. The CDR3 DNA reads TGTGCCAGCAGCGTATCTAGCCAGTCCTACAATGAGCAGTTCTTC. It translates to CASSVSSQSYNEQFF. Supplemented by reference TRBV9 and TRBJ2-1, the full variable domain reads DSGVTQTPKHLITATGQRVTLRCSPRSGDLSVYWYQQSLDQGLQFLIQYYNGEERAKGNILERFSAQQFPDLHSELNLSSLELGDSALYFCASSVSSQSYNEQFFGPGTRLTVL.

The rearrangement uses TRBV30 and TRBJ2-1; 10 nucleotides align to TRBD2. Trimming removed 2 bases from V and 9 bases from J; junction bases left unmatched: 16. Germline loops: CDR1 GTSNPN, CDR2 SVGIG (reference sequence). The CDR3 covers 17 residues. CDR3 DNA sequence: TGTGCCTGGAGTAGGGTTCGGGCTAGCGGGAGTTCTGGTGAGCAGTTCTTC. It is translated as CAWSRVRASGSSGEQFF.

The V call is TRBV30, the J call TRBJ2-6; D ambiguous. Germline CDR1 and CDR2: GTSNPN and SVGIG (reference sequence). The CDR3 totals 14 residues. V lost 2 bases and J lost 4, with 9 bases in between. CDR3 nucleotides: TGTGCCTGGAGTTCGTCCCGGGGGGCCAACGTCCTGACTTTC. Protein sequence: CAWSSSRGANVLTF.

This sequence joins TRBV6-6 and TRBJ1-1; 9 bases match TRBD1. V dropped 2 bases and J dropped 0; count of bases not matched to a gene: 1. Germline V gene data show CDR1 as MNHNY and CDR2 as SVGAGI (reference sequence). This CDR3 is 15 amino acids long. The CDR3, as DNA: TGTGCCAGCAGTTACAGGGACAGGGTGAACACTGAAGCTTTCTTT. The encoded protein is CASSYRDRVNTEAFF.